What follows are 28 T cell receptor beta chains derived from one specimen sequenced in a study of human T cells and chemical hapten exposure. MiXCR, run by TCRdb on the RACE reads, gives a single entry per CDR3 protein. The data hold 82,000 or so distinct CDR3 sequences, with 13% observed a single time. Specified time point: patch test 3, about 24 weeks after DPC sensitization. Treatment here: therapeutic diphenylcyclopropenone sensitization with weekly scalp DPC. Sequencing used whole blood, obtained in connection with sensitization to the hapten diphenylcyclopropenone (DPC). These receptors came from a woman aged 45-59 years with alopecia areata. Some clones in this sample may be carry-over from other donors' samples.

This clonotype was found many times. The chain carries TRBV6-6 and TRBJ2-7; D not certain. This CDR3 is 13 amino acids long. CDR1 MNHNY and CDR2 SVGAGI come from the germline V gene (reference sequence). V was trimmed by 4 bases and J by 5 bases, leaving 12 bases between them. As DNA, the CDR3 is TGTGCCAGCAGTTCCCCGGCTGTCAACGAGCAGTACTTC. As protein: CASSSPAVNEQYF.

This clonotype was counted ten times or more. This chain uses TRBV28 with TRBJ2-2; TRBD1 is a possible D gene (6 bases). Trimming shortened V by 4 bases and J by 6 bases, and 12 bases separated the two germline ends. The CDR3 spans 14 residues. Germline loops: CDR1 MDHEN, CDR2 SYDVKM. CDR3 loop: CASSSQGWAGELFF. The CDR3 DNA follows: TGTGCCAGCAGTTCGCAGGGGTGGGCCGGGGAGCTGTTTTTT.

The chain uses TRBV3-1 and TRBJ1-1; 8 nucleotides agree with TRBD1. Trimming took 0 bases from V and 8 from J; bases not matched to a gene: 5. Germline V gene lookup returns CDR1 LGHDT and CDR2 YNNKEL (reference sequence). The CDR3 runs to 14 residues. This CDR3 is CASSQDRGRLEAFF. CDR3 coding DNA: TGTGCCAGCAGCCAAGACAGGGGGCGATTGGAAGCTTTCTTT.

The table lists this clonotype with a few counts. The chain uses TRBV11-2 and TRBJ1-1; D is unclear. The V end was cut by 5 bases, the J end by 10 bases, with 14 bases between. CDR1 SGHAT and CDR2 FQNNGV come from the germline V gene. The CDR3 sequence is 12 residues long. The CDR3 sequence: CASSPSGSGAFF. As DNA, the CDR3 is TGTGCCAGCAGCCCATCGGGGTCCGGAGCTTTCTTT.

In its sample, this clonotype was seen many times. The CDR3 loop reads CASTFEQGLYGAGANVLTF. The CDR3 nucleotides read TGTGCCAGCACCTTTGAACAGGGGTTGTATGGGGCTGGGGCCAACGTCCTGACTTTC. J is TRBJ2-6 and V is TRBV7-9, with TRBD1 identical over 7 bases. V gave up 7 bases and J gave up 2 bases; unmatched junction bases: 17. The CDR3 covers 19 residues. CDR1 SEHNR and CDR2 FQNEAQ come from the germline V gene (reference sequence).

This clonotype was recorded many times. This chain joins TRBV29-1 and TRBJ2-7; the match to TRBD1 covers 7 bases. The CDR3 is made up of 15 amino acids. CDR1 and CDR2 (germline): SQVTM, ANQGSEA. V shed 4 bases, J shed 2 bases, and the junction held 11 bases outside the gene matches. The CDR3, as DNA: TGCAGCGTTGGGGGTAGACGGACAGGTGCCTACGAGCAGTACTTC. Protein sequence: CSVGGRRTGAYEQYF.

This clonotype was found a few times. The CDR3 sequence is CASSSQQGLAKNIQYF. The CDR3 coding sequence is TGTGCCAGCAGTTCCCAACAGGGGTTAGCCAAAAACATTCAGTACTTC. The chain recombines TRBV12-3 or TRBV12-4 with TRBJ2-4; TRBD1 agrees at 7 bases. V lost 4 bases to trimming and J lost 0 bases; unmatched junction nucleotides: 6. The CDR3 loop spans 16 amino acids.

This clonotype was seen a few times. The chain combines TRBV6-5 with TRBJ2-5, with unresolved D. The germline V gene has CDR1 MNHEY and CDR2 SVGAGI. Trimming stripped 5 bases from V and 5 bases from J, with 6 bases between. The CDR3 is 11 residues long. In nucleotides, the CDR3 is TGTGCCAGCAGTCGCGATGAGACCCAGTACTTC. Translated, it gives CASSRDETQYF.

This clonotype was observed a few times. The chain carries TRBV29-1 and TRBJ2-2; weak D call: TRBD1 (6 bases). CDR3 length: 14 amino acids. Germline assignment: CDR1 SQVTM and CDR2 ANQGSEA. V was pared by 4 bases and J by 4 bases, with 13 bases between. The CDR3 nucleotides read TGCAGCGTTGGGTGGACAGTTCCCACCGGGGAGCTGTTTTTT. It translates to CSVGWTVPTGELFF.

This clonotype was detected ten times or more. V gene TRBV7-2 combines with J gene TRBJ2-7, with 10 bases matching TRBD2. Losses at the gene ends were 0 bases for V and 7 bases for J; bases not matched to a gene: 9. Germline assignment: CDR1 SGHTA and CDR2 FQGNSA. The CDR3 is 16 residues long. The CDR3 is CASSLAPLAGVGEQYF. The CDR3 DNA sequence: TGTGCCAGCAGCTTAGCCCCTCTAGCGGGAGTGGGGGAGCAGTACTTC.

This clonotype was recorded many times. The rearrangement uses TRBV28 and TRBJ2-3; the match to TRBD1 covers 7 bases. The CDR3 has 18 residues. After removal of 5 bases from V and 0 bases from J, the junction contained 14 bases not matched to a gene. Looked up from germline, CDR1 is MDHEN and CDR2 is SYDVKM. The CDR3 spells CASSPPIYRDRSTDTQYF. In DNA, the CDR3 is TGTGCCAGCAGTCCGCCGATATACCGGGACAGAAGCACAGATACGCAGTATTTT.

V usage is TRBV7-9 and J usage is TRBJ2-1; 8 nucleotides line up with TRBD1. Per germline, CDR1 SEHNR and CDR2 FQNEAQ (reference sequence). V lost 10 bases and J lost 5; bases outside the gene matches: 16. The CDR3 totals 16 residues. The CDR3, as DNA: TGTGCCATCTCTGGCCCTCCGGGACAGGTAAACAATGAGCAGTTCTTC. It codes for CAISGPPGQVNNEQFF.

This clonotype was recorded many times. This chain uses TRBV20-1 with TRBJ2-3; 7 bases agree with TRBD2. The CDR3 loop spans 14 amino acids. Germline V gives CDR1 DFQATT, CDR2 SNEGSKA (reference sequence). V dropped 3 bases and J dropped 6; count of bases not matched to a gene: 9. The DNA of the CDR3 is TGCAGTGCTAGGGGCCAGCGGGAAGCGGATACGCAGTATTTT. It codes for CSARGQREADTQYF.

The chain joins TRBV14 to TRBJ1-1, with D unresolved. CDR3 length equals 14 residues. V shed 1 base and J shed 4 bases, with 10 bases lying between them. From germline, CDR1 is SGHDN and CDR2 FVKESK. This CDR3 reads CASSQVLGATEAFF. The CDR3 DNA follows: TGTGCCAGCAGCCAAGTGCTGGGTGCCACTGAAGCTTTCTTT.

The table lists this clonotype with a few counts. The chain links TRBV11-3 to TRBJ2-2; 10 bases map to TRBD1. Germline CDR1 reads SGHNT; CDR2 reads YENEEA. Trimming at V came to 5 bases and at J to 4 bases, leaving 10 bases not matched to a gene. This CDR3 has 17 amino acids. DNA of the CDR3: TGTGCCAGCAGCCCTACCCGACAGGGGGCGGGCACCGGGGAGCTGTTTTTT. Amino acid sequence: CASSPTRQGAGTGELFF.

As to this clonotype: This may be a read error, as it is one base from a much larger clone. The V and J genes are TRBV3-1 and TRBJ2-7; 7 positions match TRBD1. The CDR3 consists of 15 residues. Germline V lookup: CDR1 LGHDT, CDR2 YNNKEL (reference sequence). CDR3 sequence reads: CASSTFPGQSYELYF. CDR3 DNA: TGTGCCAGCAGCACATTTCCGGGACAGTCCTACGAGCTGTACTTC.

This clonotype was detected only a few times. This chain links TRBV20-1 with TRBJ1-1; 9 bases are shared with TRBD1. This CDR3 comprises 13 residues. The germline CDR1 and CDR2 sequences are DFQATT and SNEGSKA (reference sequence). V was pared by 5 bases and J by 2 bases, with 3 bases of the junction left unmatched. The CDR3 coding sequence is TGCAGTGCTGGAACAGGGGGCAACACTGAAGCTTTCTTT. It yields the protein CSAGTGGNTEAFF.

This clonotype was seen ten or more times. CDR3 in amino acids: CASSLVSGLAGLNIQYF. For the CDR3, the DNA is TGTGCCAGCAGCTTAGTTTCCGGACTAGCGGGACTAAACATTCAGTACTTC. V is TRBV7-2 and J is TRBJ2-4; 12 bases fit TRBD2. The germline V gene has CDR1 SGHTA and CDR2 FQGNSA. The ends lost 1 base at V and 6 bases at J; junction bases unmatched: 7. CDR3 size: 17 residues.

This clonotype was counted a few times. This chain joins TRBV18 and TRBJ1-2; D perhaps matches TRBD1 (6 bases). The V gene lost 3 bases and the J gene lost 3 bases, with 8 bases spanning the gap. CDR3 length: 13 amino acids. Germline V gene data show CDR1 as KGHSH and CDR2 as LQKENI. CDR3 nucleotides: TGTGCCAGCTCACCGACAGGAGACTATGGCTACACCTTC. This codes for CASSPTGDYGYTF. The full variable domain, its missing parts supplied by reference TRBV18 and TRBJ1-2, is NAGVMQNPRHLVRRRGQEARLRCSPMKGHSHVYWYRQLPEEGLKFMVYLQKENIIDESGMPKERFSAEFPKEGPSILRIQQVVRGDSAAYFCASSPTGDYGYTFGSGTRLTVV.

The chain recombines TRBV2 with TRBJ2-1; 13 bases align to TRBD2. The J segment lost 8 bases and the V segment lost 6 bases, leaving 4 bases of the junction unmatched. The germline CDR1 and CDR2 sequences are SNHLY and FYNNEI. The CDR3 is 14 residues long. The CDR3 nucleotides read TGTGCCAGCAGAGAGGGACTAGCGGGACATGAGCAGTTCTTC. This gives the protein CASREGLAGHEQFF.

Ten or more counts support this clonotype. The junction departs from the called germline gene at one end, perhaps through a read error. DNA for the CDR3: TGTGCTAGCAGCCCAATCACAGGGAACACCGGGGAGCTGTTTTTT. It encodes CASSPITGNTGELFF. The rearrangement uses TRBV7-7 and TRBJ2-2, with D maybe TRBD1 (5 bases). Per germline, CDR1 SSHAT and CDR2 FNYEAQ (reference sequence). The CDR3 consists of 15 residues. Supplemented by reference TRBV7-7 and TRBJ2-2, the full variable domain reads GAGVSQSPRYKVTKRGQDVTLRCDPISSHATLYWYQQALGQGPEFLTYFNYEAQPDKSGLPSDRFSAERPEGSISTLTIQRTEQRDSAMYRCASSPITGNTGELFFGEGSRLTVL.

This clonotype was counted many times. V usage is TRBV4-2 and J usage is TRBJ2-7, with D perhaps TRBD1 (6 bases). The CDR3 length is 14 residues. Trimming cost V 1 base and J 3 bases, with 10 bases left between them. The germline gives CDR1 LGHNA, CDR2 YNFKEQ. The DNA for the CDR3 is TGTGCCAGCAGCCAAGCTGGACAGAGCTACGAGCAGTACTTC. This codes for CASSQAGQSYEQYF.

CDR3 in DNA: TGTGCCTGGAGTTTGTCCTTCTCAACGGGTACGCGAGCTTTCTTT. This codes for CAWSLSFSTGTRAFF. The V and J genes are TRBV30 and TRBJ1-1; D is ambiguous. The CDR3 has 15 residues. The ends were cut back, 2 bases at V and 10 bases at J, with 23 bases in the middle. Per the germline V gene, CDR1 is GTSNPN and CDR2 is SVGIG (reference sequence). Drawing the rest from reference TRBV30 and TRBJ1-1, the complete variable domain is SQTIHQWPATLVQPVGSPLSLECTVEGTSNPNLYWYRQAAGRGLQLLFYSVGIGQISSEVPQNLSASRPQDRQFILSSKKLLLSDSGFYLCAWSLSFSTGTRAFFGQGTRLTVV.

The CDR3 DNA reads TGCAGCGTTGAGCGACGGACAGCTAACTATGGCTACACCTTC. Translating it yields CSVERRTANYGYTF. The rearrangement links TRBV29-1 to TRBJ1-2, with a tentative D call TRBD1 (6 bases). Germline CDR1 and CDR2: SQVTM and ANQGSEA. With 3 bases removed from V and 0 bases from J, the gap between germline ends came to 11 bases. This CDR3 has 14 residues.

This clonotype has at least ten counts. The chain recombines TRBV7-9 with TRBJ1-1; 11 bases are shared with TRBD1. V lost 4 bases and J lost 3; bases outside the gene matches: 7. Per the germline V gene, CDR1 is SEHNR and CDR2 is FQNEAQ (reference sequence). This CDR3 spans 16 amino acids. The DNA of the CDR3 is TGTGCCAGCAGCTCATCGGACAGGGGGCCCTACACTGAAGCTTTCTTT. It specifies CASSSSDRGPYTEAFF.

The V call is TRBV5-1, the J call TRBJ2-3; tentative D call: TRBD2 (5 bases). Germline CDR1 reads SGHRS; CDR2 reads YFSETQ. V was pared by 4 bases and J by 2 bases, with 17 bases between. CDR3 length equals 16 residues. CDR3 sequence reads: CASSPRSVAFTDTQYF. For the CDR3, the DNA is TGCGCCAGCAGCCCACGTTCGGTAGCGTTCACAGATACGCAGTATTTT.

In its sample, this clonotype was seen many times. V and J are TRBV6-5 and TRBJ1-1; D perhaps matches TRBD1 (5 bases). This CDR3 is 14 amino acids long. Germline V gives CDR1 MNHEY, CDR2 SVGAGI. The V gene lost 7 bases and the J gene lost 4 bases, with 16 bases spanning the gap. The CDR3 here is CASTQTAGGTEAFF. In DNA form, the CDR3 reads TGTGCCAGCACCCAGACGGCGGGGGGCACTGAAGCTTTCTTT.

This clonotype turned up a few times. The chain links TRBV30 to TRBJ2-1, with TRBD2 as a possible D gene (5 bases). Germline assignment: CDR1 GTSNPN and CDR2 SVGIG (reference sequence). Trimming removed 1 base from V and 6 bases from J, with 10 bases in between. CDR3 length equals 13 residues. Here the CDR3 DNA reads TGTGCCTGGAGTGGCGGACTTGCCAATGAGCAGTTCTTC. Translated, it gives CAWSGGLANEQFF.